Described below is a single TCR beta chain sequence and its context. The data were obtained in a study of blood T cell repertoires in COVID-19. At the level of the study: Sample material is recorded as cDNA or gDNA derived from T cells, B-cell-depleted T cells, or PBMCs.

The junction had 0 bases not matched to a gene; V was cut back by 0 bases and J by 3 bases. This CDR3 region has 13 residues. CDR1 is GTSNPN, CDR2 SVGIG, per germline (reference sequence). The table came from immunoSEQ multiplex PCR; TCRdb's copy has only in-frame clones and leaves some out. The repertoire includes roughly 340,000 clones, about nine tenths of them detected once, and about 6% sits in the top ten. Sequenced: peripheral blood. The chain recombines TRBV30 with TRBJ2-3, with TRBD1 matching 7 bases. This sequence originates from a woman between 45 and 60 years old with COVID-19, enrolled during active disease. The CDR3 DNA reads as TGTGCCTGGAGTGTACAGGGGACAGATACGCAGTATTTT. Translation: CAWSVQGTDTQYF.